The 5 T cell receptor beta chains reported below all come from one sample, sequenced in a study of CD8 T cells in ankylosing spondylitis. Study-level findings and limits: Apparently characteristic of ankylosing spondylitis blood was a TCR beta motif (roughly eight highly homologous variants).

Their antigen targets remain unknown. In TCRdb, the 5' RACE reads were re-called with MiXCR into one record per CDR3 protein. The table shows about 540,000 distinct CDR3 sequences, with about 13% occurring only once. The specimen was blood, either unsorted or a sorted T cell fraction (not recorded which). The receptors were sampled from a male donor with ankylosing spondylitis.

The CDR3 protein is CASTLSPWRYQETQYF. In DNA, the CDR3 is TGCGCCAGCACCCTGAGCCCTTGGCGGTACCAAGAGACCCAGTACTTC. This chain links TRBV10-1 with TRBJ2-5; no definite D call. Trimming took off 7 bases at V and 0 bases at J, with 18 bases between the two ends. Germline CDR1 reads WNHNN; CDR2 reads SYGVQD (reference sequence). The CDR3 runs 16 residues.

This clonotype was seen more than once but under ten times. The rearrangement links TRBV7-8 to TRBJ2-7, with 13 bases matching TRBD2. Germline CDR1 is SGHVS and CDR2 is FQNEAQ. The trim removed 5 bases at V and 1 base at J, leaving 8 bases unmatched. This CDR3 has 17 amino acids. The chain's CDR3 is CASSGGLAGLYSYEQYF. DNA of the CDR3: TGTGCCAGCAGCGGGGGACTAGCGGGGCTCTATTCCTACGAGCAGTACTTC. Using reference TRBV7-8 and TRBJ2-7 for the parts outside the CDR3, the full variable domain is GAGVSQSPRYKVAKRGQDVALRCDPISGHVSLFWYQQALGQGPEFLTYFQNEAQLDKSGLPSDRFFAERPEGSVSTLKIQRTQQEDSAVYLCASSGGLAGLYSYEQYFGPGTRLTVT.

This clonotype showed up just a few times. This chain uses TRBV5-5 with TRBJ1-4; D is perhaps TRBD1 (5 bases). The V end was cut by 1 base, the J end by 6 bases, with 7 bases between. CDR3 length: 13 amino acids. The germline CDR1 and CDR2 sequences are SGHKS and YYEKEE (reference sequence). DNA of the CDR3: TGTGCCAGCAGCTTGTGGGGCGATGAAAAACTGTTTTTT. This sequence encodes CASSLWGDEKLFF.

This clonotype was seen a handful of times. The chain is built from TRBV6-2 or TRBV6-3 and TRBJ2-1, with TRBD2 matching over 12 bases. The germline gives CDR1 MNHEY, CDR2 SVGEGT. V shed 2 bases, J shed 10 bases, and the junction held 3 bases outside the gene matches. The CDR3 has 14 residues. CDR3 nucleotides: TGTGCCAGCAGTTACGCACTAGCGGGAGGAGAGCAGTTCTTC. The encoded protein is CASSYALAGGEQFF.

The CDR3 is CSARETSGIWGLTDTQYF. DNA of the CDR3: TGCAGTGCTAGAGAAACTAGCGGTATTTGGGGTTTGACAGATACGCAGTATTTT. J is TRBJ2-3 and V is TRBV20-1; 8 nucleotides match TRBD2. CDR1 is DFQATT and CDR2 is SNEGSKA in the germline V gene (reference sequence). The CDR3 spans 18 residues. The V segment lost 0 bases and the J segment 3 bases; nucleotides outside the gene matches: 14.